These 12 T cell receptor beta chains came from one sample sequenced in a study of T cell responses to AZD1222 COVID-19 vaccine. Clones were read by immunoSEQ multiplex PCR, and TCRdb kept only the in-frame ones, dropping some. Of over 150,000 clones listed, about 91% are singletons. The sample consisted of peripheral blood, taken on day 0 of MenACWY control vaccination. These receptors came from an adult in good health.

The chain couples TRBV11-3 to TRBJ2-1; TRBD2 agrees at 15 bases. CDR3 length: 17 amino acids. With V trimmed by 8 bases and J by 8 bases, 13 bases remained unmatched. Looked up from germline, CDR1 is SGHNT and CDR2 is YENEEA. CDR3 region: CASLRGLAGGRVYEQFF. The CDR3 DNA sequence: TGTGCCAGCCTCCGCGGACTAGCGGGAGGGCGGGTGTATGAGCAGTTCTTC.

This clone has just one count. The J gene is TRBJ2-7, the V gene TRBV28; TRBD2 agrees at 8 bases. V lost 6 bases to trimming and J lost 4 bases; unmatched junction nucleotides: 14. The CDR3 extends over 16 amino acids. CDR1 and CDR2 from the germline V gene are MDHEN and SYDVKM. The chain's CDR3 is CASSSFPLAGVYEQYF. In nucleotides, the CDR3 is TGTGCCAGCAGCTCCTTTCCGCTAGCGGGCGTTTACGAGCAGTACTTC. The whole variable domain, filled in from reference TRBV28 and TRBJ2-7, reads DVKVTQSSRYLVKRTGEKVFLECVQDMDHENMFWYRQDPGLGLRLIYFSYDVKMKEKGDIPEGYSVSREKKERFSLILESASTNQTSMYLCASSSFPLAGVYEQYFGPGTRLTVT.

The genes are TRBV5-6 and TRBJ1-2, with 7 bases identical to TRBD1. The CDR3 spans 14 residues. CDR1 and CDR2 from the germline V gene are SGHDT and YYEEEE. Germline trimming cut 2 bases from V and 2 bases from J; bases unmatched to any gene: 3. This CDR3 is CASSLQGSNYGYTF. CDR3 DNA sequence: TGTGCCAGCAGCTTACAGGGGTCGAACTATGGCTACACCTTC.

The CDR3: CASSQEEVRKTQYF. CDR3 coding DNA: TGTGCCAGCAGCCAAGAAGAAGTAAGGAAGACCCAGTACTTC. This sequence joins TRBV3-1 (or the pseudogene TRBV3-2) and TRBJ2-5, with D unresolved. Trimming stripped 0 bases from V and 6 bases from J, with 11 bases between. The CDR3 runs to 14 residues. CDR1 is LGHDT, CDR2 YNNKEL, per germline (reference sequence).

The chain uses TRBV20-1 and TRBJ2-3; no definite D call. V lost 3 bases to trimming and J lost 3 bases, with 7 bases between them. Germline lookup yields CDR1 DFQATT and CDR2 SNEGSKA (reference sequence). The CDR3 has 12 residues. CDR3 residues: CSASGVTDTQYF. DNA of the CDR3: TGCAGTGCTAGTGGGGTGACAGATACGCAGTATTTT.

The genes are TRBV30 and TRBJ2-1, with D perhaps matching TRBD2 (5 bases). The CDR3 has 11 residues. Germline-derived CDR1 and CDR2 are GTSNPN and SVGIG (reference sequence). Trimming stripped 3 bases from V and 9 bases from J, with 9 bases between. This chain's CDR3 is CAWREVLEQFF. The CDR3 DNA is TGTGCCTGGAGGGAGGTGCTTGAGCAGTTCTTC.

The rearrangement joins TRBV9 to TRBJ1-1; the match to TRBD1 covers 7 bases. Unmatched junction bases numbered 8, after V lost 6 bases and J lost 0 bases. The CDR3 sequence is 15 residues long. Germline assignment: CDR1 SGDLS and CDR2 YYNGEE. The CDR3 DNA follows: TGTGCCAGCACCCCAAGGGGACAGCTGAACACTGAAGCTTTCTTT. Protein sequence: CASTPRGQLNTEAFF.

This chain links TRBV15 with TRBJ1-2; D is perhaps TRBD1 (6 bases). Germline lookup yields CDR1 LNHNV and CDR2 YYDKDF (reference sequence). With 0 bases removed from V and 10 bases from J, the gap between germline ends came to 18 bases. The CDR3 has 15 amino acids. CDR3 sequence (DNA): TGTGCCACCAGCAGAGAGGGCGGGGGCCCCTGGGACTACACCTTC. Protein sequence: CATSREGGGPWDYTF.

This clone was seen once. This chain connects TRBV18 to TRBJ1-2, with D hard to call. This CDR3 is 13 amino acids long. The germline V and J ends were trimmed by 3 bases and 4 bases, with 9 bases remaining between them. Germline CDR1 is KGHSH and CDR2 is LQKENI. The CDR3 bases are TGTGCCAGCTCACCCCTAGAGTTCTATGGCTACACCTTC. Amino acid sequence: CASSPLEFYGYTF.

The genes are TRBV3-1 (or the pseudogene TRBV3-2) and TRBJ1-2; perhaps TRBD1 as D (6 bases). The CDR3 is made up of 14 amino acids. Germline V gene sequence: CDR1 LGHDT, CDR2 YNNKEL (reference sequence). V was pared by 6 bases and J by 5 bases, with 16 bases between. The CDR3 bases are TGTGCCAGCAGGCCAAGGGGGGCGAATTATGGCTACACCTTC. Protein: CASRPRGANYGYTF.

The J gene is TRBJ1-2, the V gene TRBV28; D call uncertain. The CDR3 totals 13 residues. CDR1 and CDR2 from the germline V gene are MDHEN and SYDVKM. The V gene lost 11 bases and the J gene lost 8 bases, with 21 bases spanning the gap. The CDR3, as DNA: TGTGCCGCCGGGAGATGGGGAGTTGAAGGCTACACCTTC. The encoded protein is CAAGRWGVEGYTF.

The chain carries TRBV10-3 and TRBJ2-3; possibly TRBD1 or TRBD2 for D (6 bases each). CDR3 length equals 14 residues. The germline V and J ends were trimmed by 6 bases and 2 bases, with 12 bases remaining between them. Germline V gene sequence: CDR1 ENHRY, CDR2 SYGVKD. CDR3 region: CAISRGTPTDTQYF. DNA of the CDR3: TGTGCCATCAGCCGCGGGACACCCACAGATACGCAGTATTTT.